This entry lists 3 T cell receptor beta chains sequenced from one sample in a study of OX40 agonist ivuxolimab in advanced cancers. The data were produced by immunoSEQ multiplex PCR, yet TCRdb's version contains in-frame clones alone and is incomplete. This table holds about 75,000 clones, more than 85% found once. Source: CD4+ or CD8+ T cells sorted from blood, taken in a trial of the OX40 agonist ivuxolimab. The receptor set was obtained from an adult with an advanced solid tumor such as melanoma, head and neck, liver or kidney cancer.

The rearrangement links TRBV9 to TRBJ2-3; 8 bases align to TRBD2. Germline V CDR1 and CDR2: SGDLS, YYNGEE. This CDR3 comprises 16 residues. Losses at the gene ends were 5 bases for V and 5 bases for J; bases not matched to a gene: 13. CDR3 loop: CASSRSSGSRIDTQYF. The CDR3 DNA follows: TGTGCCAGCAGTCGGTCTAGCGGGTCAAGGATAGATACGCAGTATTTT.

The V call is TRBV6-5, the J call TRBJ1-5, with a possible D match to TRBD1 (5 bases). V was clipped by 6 bases and J by 4 bases, with 10 bases between them. This CDR3 spans 13 amino acids. Germline CDR1 MNHEY, CDR2 SVGAGI. The CDR3 nucleotides read TGTGCCAGCAGGACCAGGGTAAATCAGCCCCAGCATTTT. Translation: CASRTRVNQPQHF.

The chain recombines TRBV5-4 with TRBJ2-3; tentatively, D is TRBD1 (5 bases). The CDR3 loop spans 14 amino acids. With 3 bases removed from V and 2 bases from J, the gap between germline ends came to 10 bases. CDR1 is SGHNT, CDR2 YYREEE, per germline (reference sequence). The CDR3 nucleotides are TGTGCCAGCAGCTCGGACACTTTCACAGATACGCAGTATTTT. Residues: CASSSDTFTDTQYF.